This T cell receptor beta chain was captured by sequencing in a study of blood T cell repertoires in COVID-19. Germline CDR1 SQVTM, CDR2 ANQGSEA. The CDR3 contains 13 residues. Unmatched junction bases numbered 6, after V lost 8 bases and J lost 4 bases. Per the study methods: Counts of nucleated cells, estimated from reference gene primer amplification, were obtained. Sequencing used immunoSEQ multiplex PCR; TCRdb keeps in-frame clones, though not all of them. For V, J and clone size, that table is used; D and trimming come from the DNA. This table holds some 260,000 clones, roughly 87% found once. Material: peripheral blood. This clonotype originated in a man aged 18 to 35 with active or convalescent COVID-19. This chain links TRBV29-1 with TRBJ2-5; 11 bases are a match to TRBD1. CDR3 DNA sequence: TGCAGCCTCGGACAGGGGGCGGGAGAGACCCAGTACTTC. Encoded protein: CSLGQGAGETQYF.